This TCR beta chain derives from a study of T cell responses to AZD1222 COVID-19 vaccine. Profiling relied on immunoSEQ multiplex PCR, and the TCRdb table lists in-frame clones only, not all of them. The sample lists approximately 77,000 clones; approximately 85% were seen once. Study conclusions and caveats: At 160-218 and 743-854, vaccine-associated CD4 TCRs were dominant, and they spanned spike.

Comment on this clone: The antigen is not known.

The CDR3 has 14 residues. V lost 0 bases and J 4 bases, leaving 7 bases between the germline ends. Germline loops: CDR1 SGDLS, CDR2 YYNGEE. The clonotype was recovered from an adult who received the AZD1222 COVID-19 vaccine. The chain employs TRBV9 and TRBJ2-2, with a possible D match to TRBD1 (6 bases). The input for sequencing was peripheral blood, taken 28 days after the second AZD1222 dose. CDR3 sequence: CASSVAGVTGELFF. The CDR3 DNA sequence: TGTGCCAGCAGCGTAGCAGGGGTCACCGGGGAGCTGTTTTTT.